Listed below are T cell receptor beta chains from one sample, sequenced in a study of response to subunit inactivated influenza vaccine. TCRdb re-analysed the RT-PCR reads in MiXCR, keeping a single row per CDR3 protein. The sample shows fewer than 800,000 distinct CDR3 sequences, 15% to 18% of them seen only once. This sample comprised PBMCs from blood, obtained 11 to 12 days after vaccination. The origin of the receptors is a man aged 45-65 years who received an inactivated influenza vaccine. CDR3s include the opening cysteine and the closing phenylalanine or tryptophan. D genes are given only for firm matches. Expanded clones get a size class; other rows say once, few or many, or leave the size out.

16 | TRBD2 | TRBJ2-3 | TRBV5-1 | few | CASSLGLASSTDTQYF | TGCGCCAGCAGCTTGGGACTAGCGTCTAGCACAGATACGCAGTATTTT
16 | . | TRBJ2-5 | TRBV15 | few | CATSRPPGHKGETQYF | TGTGCCACCAGCAGACCCCCGGGACACAAGGGAGAGACCCAGTACTTC
14 | . | TRBJ1-1 | TRBV5-1 | few | CASSTQTGNTEAFF | TGCGCCAGCAGCACCCAGACAGGGAACACTGAAGCTTTCTTT
12 | . | TRBJ2-7 | TRBV5-1 | . | CASAREPYEQYF | TGCGCCAGCGCAAGGGAACCCTACGAGCAGTACTTC
16 | TRBD1 | TRBJ2-2 | TRBV9 | . | CASSTRTGTNTGELFF | TGTGCCAGCAGCACACGGACAGGGACGAACACCGGGGAGCTGTTTTTT
14 | TRBD1 | TRBJ1-1 | TRBV5-1 | few | CASSLEEGATEAFF | TGCGCCAGCAGCTTGGAGGAGGGGGCCACTGAAGCTTTCTTT
14 | . | TRBJ2-2 | TRBV15 | . | CATSPVRNTGELFF | TGTGCCACCAGCCCCGTCCGGAACACCGGGGAGCTGTTTTTT
15 | . | TRBJ1-5 | TRBV15 | many | CATSRDPGTNQPQHF | TGTGCCACCAGCAGAGATCCAGGGACCAATCAGCCCCAGCATTTT
17 | TRBD2 | TRBJ2-3 | TRBV28 | few | CASSSYRLAGDTDTQYF | TGTGCCAGCAGTTCCTATAGACTAGCGGGAGACACAGATACGCAGTATTTT
15 | . | TRBJ2-1 | TRBV5-1 | few | CASSFMGARGNEQFF | TGCGCCAGCAGCTTCATGGGGGCGCGGGGAAATGAGCAGTTCTTC
14 | . | TRBJ2-3 | TRBV7-2 | many | CASSLFQPPSPQYF | TGTGCCAGCAGCCTATTTCAGCCACCTAGTCCGCAGTATTTT
20 | . | TRBJ2-3 | TRBV21-1 | . | CASSRGLAGGESSSTDTQYF | TGTGCCAGCAGCCGTGGACTAGCGGGGGGTGAGAGTTCCAGCACAGATACGCAGTATTTT
15 | . | TRBJ1-5 | TRBV20-1 | . | CSARVSQNSNQPQHF | TGCAGTGCTAGAGTATCACAGAATAGCAATCAGCCCCAGCATTTT
19 | TRBD2 | TRBJ2-1 | TRBV14 | few | CASSHILSMASGIYNEQFF | TGTGCCAGCAGCCACATCCTAAGCATGGCTAGCGGGATCTACAATGAGCAGTTCTTC
14 | . | TRBJ2-1 | TRBV12-3/TRBV12-4 | . | CASSLGTLPNEQFF | TGTGCCAGCAGTTTGGGGACGCTCCCTAATGAGCAGTTCTTC
17 | . | TRBJ1-4 | TRBV18 | few | CASSPLEAGTGREKLFF | TGTGCCAGCTCACCACTGGAGGCAGGGACCGGTCGGGAAAAACTGTTTTTT
14 | . | TRBJ2-3 | TRBV5-1 | few | CASLLGQPGDTQYF | TGCGCCAGTTTATTGGGGCAGCCAGGGGATACGCAGTATTTT
15 | TRBD1 | TRBJ1-2 | TRBV5-5 | few | CASSRFTGDNYGYTF | TGTGCCAGCAGCCGATTCACAGGGGATAACTATGGCTACACCTTC
16 | . | TRBJ2-3 | TRBV7-9 | . | CASSLGIRLGTDTQYF | TGTGCCAGCAGCTTAGGAATCCGTTTGGGGACAGATACGCAGTATTTT
20 | TRBD1 | TRBJ2-2 | TRBV7-6 | few | CASSLTDRGRLLRNTGELFF | TGTGCCAGCAGCTTAACAGACAGGGGGCGCCTCCTAAGGAACACCGGGGAGCTGTTTTTT
13 | . | TRBJ2-5 | TRBV28 | . | CASSPAELETQYF | TGTGCCAGCAGTCCGGCCGAATTAGAGACCCAGTACTTC
15 | . | TRBJ2-3 | TRBV15 | few | CATSRGTLRTDTQYF | TGTGCCACCAGCAGAGGGACTCTACGGACAGATACGCAGTATTTT
16 | TRBD2 | TRBJ2-4 | TRBV12-3/TRBV12-4 | few | CASSPREHLAKNIQYF | TGTGCCAGCAGTCCGCGGGAGCATCTAGCCAAAAACATTCAGTACTTC
13 | . | TRBJ1-5 | TRBV29-1 | many | CSVGGGGSQPQHF | TGCAGCGTAGGAGGGGGGGGCAGTCAGCCCCAGCATTTT
12 | . | TRBJ2-1 | TRBV20-1 | few | CSARRGFDEQFF | TGCAGTGCTAGAAGGGGTTTCGATGAGCAGTTCTTC
17 | . | TRBJ1-4 | TRBV6-2/TRBV6-3 | once | CASSPTFGFATNEKLFF | TGTGCCAGCAGTCCCACATTTGGGTTTGCAACCAATGAAAAACTGTTTTTT
19 | TRBD2 | TRBJ2-3 | TRBV14 | . | CASSHGTSGGATSTDTQYF | TGTGCCAGCAGCCACGGTACTAGCGGGGGAGCTACTAGCACAGATACGCAGTATTTT
14 | TRBD1 | TRBJ2-7 | TRBV29-1 | many | CSVEWNDRDYEQYF | TGCAGCGTTGAATGGAACGACAGGGACTACGAGCAGTACTTC
13 | . | TRBJ1-2 | TRBV3-1 | few | CASSPREGNGYTF | TGTGCCAGCAGCCCCAGGGAGGGGAACGGCTACACCTTC
16 | TRBD2 | TRBJ2-7 | TRBV7-2 | few | CASSLGSSGRWNEQYF | TGTGCCAGCAGCTTAGGTTCTAGCGGGAGGTGGAACGAGCAGTACTTC
16 | . | TRBJ1-6 | TRBV15 | few | CATSREGGGSNSPLHF | TGTGCCACCAGCAGAGAAGGGGGGGGAAGTAATTCACCCCTCCACTTT
16 | . | TRBJ2-1 | TRBV24-1 | many | CATSDQTESSYNEQFF | TGTGCCACCAGTGACCAGACTGAGAGCTCCTACAATGAGCAGTTCTTC
14 | . | TRBJ2-3 | TRBV6-2/TRBV6-3 | few | CASSYSTVADTQYF | TGTGCCAGCAGTTACTCGACAGTCGCAGATACGCAGTATTTT
10 | . | TRBJ1-1 | TRBV29-1 | . | CSGTHTEAFF | TGCAGCGGGACGCACACTGAAGCTTTCTTT
17 | . | TRBJ2-1 | TRBV4-2 | many | CASSQVSRSGPINEQFF | TGTGCCAGCAGCCAAGTATCGAGGAGCGGACCCATCAATGAGCAGTTCTTC